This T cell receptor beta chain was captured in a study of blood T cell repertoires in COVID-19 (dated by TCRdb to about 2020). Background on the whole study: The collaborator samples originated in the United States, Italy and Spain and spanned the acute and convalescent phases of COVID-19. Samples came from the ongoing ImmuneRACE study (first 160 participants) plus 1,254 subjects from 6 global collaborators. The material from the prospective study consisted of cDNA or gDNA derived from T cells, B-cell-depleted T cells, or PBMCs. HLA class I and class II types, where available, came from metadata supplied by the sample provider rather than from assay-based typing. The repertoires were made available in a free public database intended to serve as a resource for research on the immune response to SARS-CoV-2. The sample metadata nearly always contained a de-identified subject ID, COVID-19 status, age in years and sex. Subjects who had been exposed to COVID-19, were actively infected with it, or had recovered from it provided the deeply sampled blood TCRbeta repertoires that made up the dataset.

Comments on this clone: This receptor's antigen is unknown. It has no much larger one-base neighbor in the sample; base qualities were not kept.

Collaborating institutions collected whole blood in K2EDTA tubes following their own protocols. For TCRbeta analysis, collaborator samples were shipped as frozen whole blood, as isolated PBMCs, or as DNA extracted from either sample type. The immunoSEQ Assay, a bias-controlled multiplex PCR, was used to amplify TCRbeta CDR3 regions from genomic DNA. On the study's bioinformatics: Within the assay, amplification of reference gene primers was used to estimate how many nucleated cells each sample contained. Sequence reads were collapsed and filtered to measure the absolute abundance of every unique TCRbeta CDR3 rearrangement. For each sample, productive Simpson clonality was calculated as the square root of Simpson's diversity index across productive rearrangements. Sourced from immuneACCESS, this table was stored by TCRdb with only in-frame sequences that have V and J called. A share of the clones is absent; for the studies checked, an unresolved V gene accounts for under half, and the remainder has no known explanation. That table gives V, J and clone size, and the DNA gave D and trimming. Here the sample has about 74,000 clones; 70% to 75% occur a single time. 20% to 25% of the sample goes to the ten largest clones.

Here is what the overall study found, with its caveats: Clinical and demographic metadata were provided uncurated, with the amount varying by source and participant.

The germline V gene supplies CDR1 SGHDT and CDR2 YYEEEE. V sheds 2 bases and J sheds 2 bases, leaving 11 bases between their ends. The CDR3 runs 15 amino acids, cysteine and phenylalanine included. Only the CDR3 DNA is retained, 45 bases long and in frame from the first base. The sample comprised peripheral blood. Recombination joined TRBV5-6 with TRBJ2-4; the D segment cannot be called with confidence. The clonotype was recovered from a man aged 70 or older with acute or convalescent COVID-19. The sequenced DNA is TGTGCCAGCAGCTTTTTTGCAGGTTCCAAAAACATTCAGTACTTC. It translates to CASSFFAGSKNIQYF. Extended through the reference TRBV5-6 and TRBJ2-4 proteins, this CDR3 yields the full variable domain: DAGVTQSPTHLIKTRGQQVTLRCSPKSGHDTVSWYQQALGQGPQFIFQYYEEEERQRGNFPDRFSGHQFPNYSSELNVNALLLGDSALYLCASSFFAGSKNIQYFGAGTRLSVL.